The clone carrying this TCR beta chain was counted once. The antigen is unknown. These data belong to a study of cytomegalovirus exposure and HLA in healthy donors. The PCR had 60 Vbeta and 13 Jbeta primers. As originally analysed: Later, tens of millions of unique TCR beta chains were counted in an analysis, and about 10 million of them were shared. Assay: immunoSEQ multiplex PCR; the TCRdb copy retains only in-frame clones and omits some. The V and J calls and clone size are taken from that table; D and trimming were inferred from the DNA. Here the sample spans 150,000 to 200,000 clones, 75% to 85% being singletons. This CDR3 spans 16 amino acids. CDR1 and CDR2 from the germline V gene are SGHTA and FQGNSA. Trimming took 6 bases from V and 1 from J; bases not matched to a gene: 7. Study findings and constraints: Some V segments (TRBV6-2 and TRBV6-3 among them) were excluded as indistinguishable. It was reportedly the case that the classifier diagnosed cytomegalovirus status with high specificity and sensitivity.

This TCR was sampled from a male donor in good health and CMV-seropositive. The sequenced sample consisted of PBMCs. V usage is TRBV7-2 and J usage is TRBJ2-3, with TRBD2 matching over 10 bases. CDR3 loop: CASSYQRGGRTDTQYF. In DNA, the CDR3 is TGTGCCAGCAGTTATCAGCGGGGGGGGCGCACAGATACGCAGTATTTT.